The 18 T cell receptor beta chains listed next were all sequenced from one sample in a study of neurological immune-mediated disorders. TCRdb re-called the 5' RACE reads with MiXCR, one entry per CDR3 protein. Here the sample spans 30,000 to 45,000 distinct CDR3 sequences, 11% being singletons. Sample: CD4+ T cells from blood. These receptors were taken from a woman younger than 45 with HTLV-1-associated myelopathy (HAM/TSP).

This clonotype was seen more than once but under ten times. The rearrangement joins TRBV12-3 or TRBV12-4 to TRBJ2-6; no definite D call. The CDR3 consists of 17 residues. With 1 base removed from V and 0 bases from J, the gap between germline ends came to 10 bases. CDR3 nucleotide sequence: TGTGCCAGCAGTTTAGATTTTGTAGTCTCTGGGGCCAACGTCCTGACTTTC. This gives the protein CASSLDFVVSGANVLTF.

In this sample, this clonotype turned up many times. The rearrangement links TRBV18 to TRBJ2-2; 7 bases match TRBD2. After removal of 3 bases from V and 6 bases from J, the junction contained 16 bases not matched to a gene. The CDR3 contains 18 residues. Germline CDR1 KGHSH, CDR2 LQKENI. CDR3 loop: CASSPQSPGLRGPGELFF. In DNA form, the CDR3 reads TGTGCCAGCTCACCCCAATCCCCGGGACTAAGGGGTCCCGGGGAGCTGTTTTTT.

This clonotype was found many times. The gene calls are TRBV7-9 and TRBJ2-1; no definite D call. This CDR3 comprises 13 residues. Per the germline V gene, CDR1 is SEHNR and CDR2 is FQNEAQ (reference sequence). Trimming shortened V by 5 bases and J by 5 bases, and 10 bases separated the two germline ends. Here the CDR3 DNA reads TGTGCCAGCAGCCAACTCCGCGACAATGAGCAGTTCTTC. This sequence encodes CASSQLRDNEQFF.

Sample share makes this clonotype medium-sized (0.01 to 0.1%). V gene TRBV5-1 combines with J gene TRBJ2-2, with TRBD1 as a possible D gene (6 bases). Per the germline V gene, CDR1 is SGHRS and CDR2 is YFSETQ. Trimming stripped 4 bases from V and 0 bases from J, with 13 bases between. The CDR3 is made up of 16 amino acids. The CDR3 protein is CASSQTGDPNTGELFF. The CDR3 coding sequence is TGCGCCAGCAGCCAGACAGGTGACCCGAACACCGGGGAGCTGTTTTTT.

This clonotype was counted ten times or more. The genes are TRBV7-9 and TRBJ2-6; D is uncertain. The CDR3 is made up of 15 amino acids. Trimming took off 0 bases at V and 0 bases at J, with 3 bases between the two ends. The V gene's germline CDR1 is SEHNR and CDR2 FQNEAQ (reference sequence). In DNA, the CDR3 is TGTGCCAGCAGCTTAGCCGGCTCTGGGGCCAACGTCCTGACTTTC. It is translated as CASSLAGSGANVLTF.

This clonotype was recorded at least ten times. The chain combines TRBV6-5 with TRBJ1-2, with D unresolved. Trimming shortened V by 6 bases and J by 4 bases, and 12 bases separated the two germline ends. Germline CDR1 MNHEY, CDR2 SVGAGI. The CDR3 has 13 amino acids. CDR3 sequence (DNA): TGTGCCAGCAGAAGAGGACGGCGCTATGGCTACACCTTC. Translating it yields CASRRGRRYGYTF.

This clonotype was found many times. The rearrangement uses TRBV5-5 and TRBJ1-1, with TRBD1 as a possible D gene (6 bases). Germline CDR1 reads SGHKS; CDR2 reads YYEKEE (reference sequence). CDR3 length: 14 amino acids. Trimming stripped 2 bases from V and 0 bases from J, with 8 bases between. The CDR3 DNA is TGTGCCAGCAGCTTCGGGACAATGAACACTGAAGCTTTCTTT. Translation gives CASSFGTMNTEAFF.

At least ten counts were recorded for this clonotype. V is TRBV12-3 or TRBV12-4 and J is TRBJ1-3, with D possibly being TRBD1 (6 bases). V was trimmed by 6 bases and J by 4 bases, leaving 16 bases between them. CDR3 length equals 15 residues. CDR3 sequence reads: CASSSSTGPGNTIYF. In nucleotides, the CDR3 is TGTGCCAGCAGCTCATCAACAGGGCCCGGAAACACCATATATTTT.

This clonotype was counted at least ten times. The rearrangement uses TRBV5-1 and TRBJ2-3; perhaps TRBD2 as D (6 bases). Trimming took 5 bases from V and 5 from J, leaving 24 bases between them. Looked up from germline, CDR1 is SGHRS and CDR2 is YFSETQ. CDR3 size: 17 residues. The CDR3, as DNA: TGCGCCAGCAGGTCAGGTTCCGGGACTCCAATAGGAGATACGCAGTATTTT. The encoded protein is CASRSGSGTPIGDTQYF.

In its sample, this clonotype was seen many times. The genes are TRBV3-1 and TRBJ2-7, with TRBD2 matching over 8 bases. The CDR3 has 16 residues. Germline trimming cut 2 bases from V and 2 bases from J; bases unmatched to any gene: 8. Germline CDR1 LGHDT, CDR2 YNNKEL (reference sequence). The CDR3 here is CASSQPLWRGAYEQYF. CDR3 nucleotide sequence: TGTGCCAGCAGCCAACCCCTCTGGCGGGGGGCCTACGAGCAGTACTTC.

This clonotype was seen repeatedly, ten times or more. The chain links TRBV3-1 to TRBJ2-4; 9 bases are a match to TRBD2. The germline gives CDR1 LGHDT, CDR2 YNNKEL (reference sequence). The CDR3 extends over 17 amino acids. V shed 4 bases and J 3 bases; nucleotides not matched to a gene: 10. In nucleotides, the CDR3 is TGTGCCAGCAGCCCCCTTCTGCGGGGGGGCGACAAAAACATTCAGTACTTC. Its translation is CASSPLLRGGDKNIQYF.

This clonotype was detected many times. The gene calls are TRBV3-1 and TRBJ1-2; the D gene is possibly TRBD1 (5 bases). The germline CDR1 and CDR2 sequences are LGHDT and YNNKEL (reference sequence). V lost 1 base and J lost 4, with 13 bases in between. The CDR3 runs to 15 residues. The CDR3 is CASSQAQGKAYGYTF. The CDR3 region has the DNA TGTGCCAGCAGCCAAGCCCAGGGCAAGGCCTATGGCTACACCTTC.

This clonotype was recorded a few times. CDR3 DNA sequence: TGCAGTGCTAGAGATGCCTCTCTTCTAATTTACAATGAGCAGTTCTTC. It encodes CSARDASLLIYNEQFF. The chain recombines TRBV20-1 with TRBJ2-1; no clear D. The V end lost 0 bases, the J end lost 4 bases, and 16 bases lay between the germline ends. CDR1 is DFQATT and CDR2 is SNEGSKA in the germline V gene (reference sequence). There are 16 residues in the CDR3.

Many counts were recorded for this clonotype. J is TRBJ1-1 and V is TRBV5-1; D not resolved. Trimming cost V 1 base and J 1 base, with 8 bases left between them. The germline CDR1 and CDR2 sequences are SGHRS and YFSETQ. The CDR3 runs 14 residues. CDR3 in DNA: TGCGCCAGCAGCTTGTCTGTCAGGAACACTGAAGCTTTCTTT. Protein sequence: CASSLSVRNTEAFF.

This clonotype was detected many times. The chain is built from TRBV18 and TRBJ2-7, with a tentative D call TRBD2 (7 bases). With 4 bases removed from V and 7 bases from J, the gap between germline ends came to 14 bases. The CDR3 has 13 residues. The germline V gene has CDR1 KGHSH and CDR2 LQKENI. DNA for the CDR3: TGTGCCAGCTCACGAAACAGGGAGGGGGAGCAGTACTTC. Translating gives CASSRNREGEQYF.

At least ten counts were recorded for this clonotype. V usage is TRBV15 and J usage is TRBJ2-7, with D perhaps TRBD1 (6 bases). V lost 3 bases to trimming and J lost 2 bases, with 14 bases between them. CDR1 and CDR2 (germline): LNHNV, YYDKDF (reference sequence). This CDR3 comprises 15 residues. Written as DNA, the CDR3 is TGTGCCACCAGCAGTCAATTCGGACAGACCTACGAGCAGTACTTC. Protein product: CATSSQFGQTYEQYF.

This clonotype was seen many times. The rearrangement links TRBV7-2 to TRBJ2-1, with D possibly being TRBD1 or TRBD2 (6 bases each). CDR1 SGHTA and CDR2 FQGNSA come from the germline V gene. CDR3 length equals 14 residues. V lost 10 bases and J 6 bases, leaving 19 bases between the germline ends. The CDR3 reads CATGGRGIINEQFF. CDR3 in DNA: TGTGCCACCGGGGGCCGGGGGATTATCAATGAGCAGTTCTTC.

This clonotype occurred many times. The gene calls are TRBV3-1 and TRBJ1-5; TRBD1 aligns across 8 bases. V gave up 2 bases and J gave up 4 bases; unmatched junction bases: 4. The germline CDR1 and CDR2 sequences are LGHDT and YNNKEL (reference sequence). This CDR3 has 15 residues. The CDR3 here is CASSQTGGSNQPQHF. The CDR3 bases are TGTGCCAGCAGCCAAACAGGGGGATCGAATCAGCCCCAGCATTTT.